What follows describes a single T cell receptor (beta chain). The antigen is unknown. The V gene's germline CDR1 is SGHNT and CDR2 YYREEE (reference sequence). The CDR3 sequence is 16 residues long. With 4 bases clipped from V and 3 bases from J, the junction kept 7 bases outside the gene matches. Donors were nominally healthy when sampled, though unrecorded immune exposures were likely. This entry comes from a study of cytomegalovirus exposure and HLA in healthy donors. Study results and caveats: Most TCR sequences were seen very rarely across donors, but some public TCRs occurred in many. Reports state that TCR beta sequences accurately predicted most subjects' HLA-A and HLA-B alleles.

The PCR was carried out with 60 Vbeta primers and 13 Jbeta primers. Sequencing was performed with immunoSEQ multiplex PCR; in TCRdb, only in-frame clones are kept and a portion is missing. Of 150,000 or so clones listed, roughly four fifths were seen once; the top ten hold less than 3%. This clonotype was obtained from a female donor in good health and CMV-seronegative. Sequenced: PBMCs. J is TRBJ2-1 and V is TRBV5-4; 10 bases are shared with TRBD2. CDR3 DNA: TGTGCCAGCAGCAACGGACTAGCGGTAAGCTACAATGAGCAGTTCTTC. It yields the protein CASSNGLAVSYNEQFF.